This T cell receptor (beta chain) originates from a study of cytomegalovirus exposure and HLA in healthy donors (dated by TCRdb to between 2016 and 2019). The study in broad terms: According to a later analysis, the 120 validation repertoires were produced on the same platform as the 700 or so repertoires of the first cohort. The study aimed to test whether cataloging public T cell receptors could reveal signatures of past pathogen exposure. Along with the approximately 650-subject first cohort, a separate validation cohort of about 110 different subjects was used. To predict cytomegalovirus infection status, the study combined high-throughput TCR immunosequencing, statistical association of individual TCRs with disease status, and machine learning.

CDR3 length: 16 amino acids, cysteine to phenylalanine. The read is trimmed to its CDR3 DNA, 48 bases read in frame from base 1. For CDR1 and CDR2, the germline V gene (reference sequence) lists MNHEY and SMNVEV. V has 5 bases trimmed and J has 4 bases trimmed; junction bases matching no gene number 14. Libraries were constructed by the immunoSEQ multiplex PCR assay. On the study's bioinformatics: A statistical classification framework was built to diagnose cytomegalovirus status from the catalog of TCR beta chain sequences. Held by TCRdb, this immuneACCESS table contains in-frame sequences only and omits some clones. Under half of the omission traces to an unresolved V gene where checked; the cause of the rest is unknown. V and J calls and clone size are given by that table; D and trimming were obtained from the DNA. Recorded for this sample are some 100,000 clones; about nine tenths of them occurred a single time. The ten largest clones represent around 2% of the sample.

Broad study findings and their caveats: Most TCR sequences were observed very rarely across donors, whereas some public TCRs were present in many individuals. A later analysis had no HLA typing for the validation cohort, so co-occurrence there was scored across all 130 or so repertoires. In vitro tests confirmed that three of the cytomegalovirus-associated TCR beta chains recognize cytomegalovirus antigens. According to the authors, the approach could potentially be generalized to other disease states and immunological phenotypes. In the study, 164 TCR beta chains were listed as associated with cytomegalovirus. In both the original and validation cohorts, the classifier was reported to diagnose cytomegalovirus status with high specificity and sensitivity. A later analysis found that TCRs clustered in the first cohort also tended to co-occur in the 120 or so validation repertoires, with just under 95% of cluster scores above 0.

The donors were included in the validation cohort of 100 to 150 subjects, a group kept apart from the roughly 610-subject first cohort. As to this clone: What this receptor recognizes is not known. Base-call qualities are not available, and no considerably larger clone is one nucleotide away.

The clonotype was recovered from a man aged 18 to 29 in good health and CMV-seronegative. Material: PBMCs. The V gene is TRBV27 and the J gene is TRBJ2-7; 7 bases in between match TRBD2. The CDR3 region: CASSPPTSVLHYEQYF. The DNA sequence is TGTGCCAGCAGTCCCCCTACTAGCGTTCTCCATTACGAGCAGTACTTC.